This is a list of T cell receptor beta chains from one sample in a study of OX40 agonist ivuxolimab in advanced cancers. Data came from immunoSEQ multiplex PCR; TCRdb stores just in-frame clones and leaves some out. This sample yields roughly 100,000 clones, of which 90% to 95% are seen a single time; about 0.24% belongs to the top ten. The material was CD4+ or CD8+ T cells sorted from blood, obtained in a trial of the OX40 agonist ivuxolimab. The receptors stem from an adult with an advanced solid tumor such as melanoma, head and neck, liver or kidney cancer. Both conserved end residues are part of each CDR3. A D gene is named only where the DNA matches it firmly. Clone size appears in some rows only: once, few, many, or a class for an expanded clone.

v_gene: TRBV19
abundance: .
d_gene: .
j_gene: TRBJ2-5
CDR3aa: CASSSGETQYF
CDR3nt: TGTGCCAGTAGTTCAGGAGAGACCCAGTACTTC

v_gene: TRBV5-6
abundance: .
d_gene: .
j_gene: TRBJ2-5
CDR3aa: CASSPETRGQETQYF
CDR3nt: TGTGCCAGCAGCCCCGAAACCCGAGGACAAGAGACCCAGTACTTC

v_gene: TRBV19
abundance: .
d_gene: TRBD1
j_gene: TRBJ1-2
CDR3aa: CASSLGTGNGYGYTF
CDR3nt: TGTGCCAGTAGTCTCGGGACAGGGAATGGCTATGGCTACACCTTC

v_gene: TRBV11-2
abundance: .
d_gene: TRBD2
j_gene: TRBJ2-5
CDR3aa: CASSLVGTIQETQYF
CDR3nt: TGTGCCAGCAGCTTAGTAGGGACTATTCAAGAGACCCAGTACTTC

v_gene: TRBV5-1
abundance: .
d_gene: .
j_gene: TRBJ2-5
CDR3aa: CASSLATGSWETQYF
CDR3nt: TGCGCCAGCAGCTTGGCCACAGGTTCCTGGGAGACCCAGTACTTC

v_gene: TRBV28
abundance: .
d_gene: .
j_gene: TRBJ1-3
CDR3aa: CASRGAAGNTIYF
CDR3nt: TGTGCCAGCAGGGGGGCCGCCGGAAACACCATATATTTT

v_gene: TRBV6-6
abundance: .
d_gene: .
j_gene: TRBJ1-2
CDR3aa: CASILDRTNYGYTF
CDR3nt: TGTGCCAGCATCCTCGACAGAACTAACTATGGCTACACCTTC

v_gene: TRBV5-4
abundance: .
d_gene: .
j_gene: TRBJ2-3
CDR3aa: CASSVGTPRTDTQYF
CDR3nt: TGTGCCAGCAGCGTTGGGACGCCACGCACAGATACGCAGTATTTT

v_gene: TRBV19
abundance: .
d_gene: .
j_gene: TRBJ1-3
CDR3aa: CASSLDRIFSGNTIYF
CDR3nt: TGTGCCAGTAGTTTGGACAGAATCTTCTCTGGAAACACCATATATTTT

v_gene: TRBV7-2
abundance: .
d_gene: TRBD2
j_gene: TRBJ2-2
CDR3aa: CASSLSGTHPGELFF
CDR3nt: TGTGCCAGCAGCTTAAGCGGGACGCACCCCGGGGAGCTGTTTTTT

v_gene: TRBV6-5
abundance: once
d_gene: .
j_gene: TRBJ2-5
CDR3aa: CASSRYQETQYF
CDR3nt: TGTGCCAGCAGTCGGTACCAAGAGACCCAGTACTTC